This T cell receptor (beta chain) originates from a study of blood T cell repertoires in COVID-19. Across the study: Donors in the United States, Italy and Spain gave samples during acute or convalescent COVID-19.

This CDR3 comprises 18 residues. From germline, CDR1 is MNHNS and CDR2 SASEGT. With 3 bases clipped from V and 4 bases from J, the junction kept 12 bases outside the gene matches. In the study's own analysis: It was from reference gene primer amplification that nucleated cell counts were estimated. Generated by immunoSEQ multiplex PCR, the TCRdb table keeps only in-frame clones and is missing some. From that table come the V and J calls and clone size; the DNA was used to work out D and trimming. The table has about 210,000 clones, around 82% seen once. Sample: peripheral blood. The chain carries TRBV6-1 and TRBJ1-6; TRBD1 aligns across 7 bases. The TCR sequence derives from a man in his fifties or sixties with active or convalescent COVID-19. This CDR3 is CASSETGFSIAYNSPLHF. CDR3 in DNA: TGTGCCAGCAGTGAGACAGGGTTCTCTATCGCGTATAATTCACCCCTCCACTTT.